This TCR beta chain was captured in a study of T-cell reconstitution after alpha-beta-depleted transplantation in children. Germline V gene lookup returns CDR1 DFQATT and CDR2 SNEGSKA (reference sequence). The V end was cut by 3 bases, the J end by 7 bases, with 9 bases between. CDR3 length: 11 amino acids. This clonotype was counted many times. Construction of the TCRbeta library involved unique molecular identifiers. In TCRdb, the PCR reads were re-called with MiXCR into one record per CDR3 protein. The sample gives roughly 150,000 distinct CDR3 sequences, around 10% of which show up once; roughly an eighth is in the top ten.

The TCR was taken from a boy aged 2 to 10 with acute myeloid leukemia, due to receive a stem cell transplant. This material consisted of PBMCs, taken before TCRalphabeta/CD19-depleted stem cell transplant. The chain uses TRBV20-1 and TRBJ1-2; D possibly corresponds to TRBD1 (6 bases). Here the CDR3 DNA reads TGCAGTGCTAGTCCAGGGGTTGGCTACACCTTC. It specifies CSASPGVGYTF.